These 20 T cell receptor beta chains share one sample of origin, sequenced in a study of T-cell reconstitution after alpha-beta-depleted transplantation in children. The authors prepared the TCRbeta library with unique molecular identifiers. TCRdb itself ran the PCR reads through MiXCR, one entry per CDR3 protein. The sample holds fewer than 120,000 distinct CDR3 sequences; about a tenth are singletons and the top ten take around 8.2%. Sequenced here: PBMCs from the stem cell graft donor, sampled from the stem cell graft. The receptors derive from a human donor who donated a stem cell graft to a child with acute lymphoblastic leukemia.

This clonotype was seen ten or more times. The chain uses TRBV11-2 and TRBJ2-2; the D is unclear. This CDR3 region has 18 residues. Germline CDR1 is SGHAT and CDR2 is FQNNGV. V was trimmed by 0 bases and J by 1 base, leaving 15 bases between them. CDR3: CASSLDLAGRLNTGELFF. In nucleotides, the CDR3 is TGTGCCAGCAGCTTAGACCTGGCCGGCAGACTGAACACCGGGGAGCTGTTTTTT.

This clonotype was detected ten times or more. The rearrangement links TRBV24-1 to TRBJ2-5, with 8 positions matching TRBD2. Unmatched junction bases numbered 11, after V lost 4 bases and J lost 5 bases. From germline, CDR1 is KGHDR and CDR2 SFDVKD. This CDR3 has 16 residues. CDR3 coding DNA: TGTGCCACCAGTGAGGGATTGCGGGGGGCCATGGAGACCCAGTACTTC. Protein sequence: CATSEGLRGAMETQYF.

This clonotype was seen ten or more times. The J gene is TRBJ2-2, the V gene TRBV12-3 or TRBV12-4; D uncertain. This CDR3 has 15 residues. The V and J ends lost 4 bases and 0 bases respectively, with 9 bases between them. DNA for the CDR3: TGTGCCAGCAGTTCCCACCTCTCGAACACCGGGGAGCTGTTTTTT. Translation: CASSSHLSNTGELFF.

At least ten counts were recorded for this clonotype. The CDR3 DNA reads as TGTGCCAGCAGCTTAAGTGGGGGAGGAAGAGAGACCCAGTACTTC. Its translation: CASSLSGGGRETQYF. The V gene is TRBV5-5, the J gene TRBJ2-5, with D possibly TRBD2 on 6 matching bases. Looked up from germline, CDR1 is SGHKS and CDR2 is YYEKEE (reference sequence). The CDR3 has 15 amino acids. The ends were cut back, 2 bases at V and 4 bases at J, with 15 bases in the middle.

This clonotype was detected many times. The J gene is TRBJ2-5, the V gene TRBV7-2; TRBD1 aligns across 9 bases. The CDR3 spans 16 residues. The V and J ends lost 5 bases and 5 bases, in that order; junction bases with no gene match: 12. Germline loops: CDR1 SGHTA, CDR2 FQGNSA. CDR3 residues: CASSQIPGTGSETQYF. The CDR3 nucleotides are TGTGCCAGCAGCCAAATCCCCGGGACAGGGTCGGAGACCCAGTACTTC.

This clonotype was observed many times. As DNA, the CDR3 is TGTGCCAGCAGTTTGTTCCTCCTAGCGGGGGACACAGATACGCAGTATTTT. This translates into CASSLFLLAGDTDTQYF. This chain joins TRBV12-3 or TRBV12-4 and TRBJ2-3, with 10 bases that match TRBD2. V was pared by 3 bases and J by 2 bases, with 8 bases of the junction left unmatched. The CDR3 runs 17 residues.

The gene calls are TRBV6-2 or TRBV6-3 and TRBJ2-7; 7 positions match TRBD1. This CDR3 is 13 amino acids long. Germline CDR1 is MNHEY and CDR2 is SVGEGT. The V gene end was trimmed by 6 bases and the J gene end by 3 bases; junction bases not matched to a gene: 5. The CDR3 DNA reads TGTGCCAGCAGCCCAGACAGGGACTACGAGCAGTACTTC. This translates into CASSPDRDYEQYF.

This clonotype was picked up many times. The V call is TRBV5-1, the J call TRBJ2-3; tentative D call: TRBD1 (5 bases). Trimming left V 4 bases short and J 2 bases short, with 11 bases between. The germline CDR1 and CDR2 sequences are SGHRS and YFSETQ. The CDR3 has 14 amino acids. CDR3 bases: TGCGCCAGCAGCAGGGAAGGGGACACAGATACGCAGTATTTT. Its translation is CASSREGDTDTQYF.

This clonotype was recorded many times. The CDR3 is CASSGPGREQFF. CDR3 coding DNA: TGTGCCAGCAGCGGCCCGGGGCGTGAGCAGTTCTTC. V and J are TRBV6-2 or TRBV6-3 and TRBJ2-1; D is tentatively TRBD1 or TRBD2 (5 bases each). There are 12 residues in the CDR3. Trimming cost V 6 bases and J 9 bases, with 12 bases left between them. Germline values: CDR1 MNHEY, CDR2 SVGEGT.

This clonotype appeared many times. The J gene is TRBJ1-2, the V gene TRBV30; a weak D match, TRBD1 (6 bases). This CDR3 is built from 12 residues. Deletions cut 5 bases from V and 8 bases from J, with 15 bases between. The germline V gene has CDR1 GTSNPN and CDR2 SVGIG (reference sequence). CDR3 DNA: TGTGCCTGGGATACAGGGAGAAGAGGCTACACCTTC. As protein: CAWDTGRRGYTF. The entire variable domain, with the rest obtained from reference TRBV30 and TRBJ1-2, is as follows: SQTIHQWPATLVQPVGSPLSLECTVEGTSNPNLYWYRQAAGRGLQLLFYSVGIGQISSEVPQNLSASRPQDRQFILSSKKLLLSDSGFYLCAWDTGRRGYTFGSGTRLTVV.

The table lists this clonotype with many counts. V is TRBV7-2 and J is TRBJ2-7; 12 bases fit TRBD2. The CDR3 is made up of 15 amino acids. V shed 1 base and J 4 bases; nucleotides not matched to a gene: 2. Germline lookup yields CDR1 SGHTA and CDR2 FQGNSA. The CDR3 sequence: CASSLGLAGDYEQYF. CDR3 coding DNA: TGTGCCAGCAGCTTAGGACTAGCGGGAGATTACGAGCAGTACTTC.

As regards this clonotype: This may arise from a read error, as a much more abundant clone is one base away. The chain employs TRBV12-3 or TRBV12-4 and TRBJ2-6; perhaps TRBD2 as D (7 bases). The CDR3 sequence is 19 residues long. The CDR3 DNA is TGTACCAGCAGTTCCCCCCTGGGGGGGGCTTTCTCTGGGGCCAACGTCCTGACTTTC. Translated: CTSSSPLGGAFSGANVLTF.

This rearrangement joins TRBV7-2 to TRBJ2-7; TRBD2 agrees at 10 bases. The CDR3 length is 17 residues. The germline CDR1 and CDR2 sequences are SGHTA and FQGNSA. J was trimmed by 6 bases and V by 5 bases; bases with no gene match: 16. The CDR3 is CASSPTPSGSGSGEQYF. In nucleotides, the CDR3 is TGTGCCAGCAGCCCAACGCCTAGCGGGAGCGGGTCAGGCGAGCAGTACTTC.

This clonotype was detected ten times or more. The rearrangement uses TRBV12-3 or TRBV12-4 and TRBJ1-3; 8 nucleotides match TRBD1. This CDR3 is built from 14 residues. With 5 bases clipped from V and 4 bases from J, the junction kept 4 bases outside the gene matches. CDR3 residues: CASSPGQGGNTIYF. CDR3 DNA sequence: TGTGCCAGCAGTCCCGGACAGGGAGGAAACACCATATATTTT.

This clonotype was detected only once. The chain carries TRBV7-3 and TRBJ2-1, with 8 bases lining up with TRBD1. This CDR3 spans 16 amino acids. With V trimmed by 0 bases and J by 5 bases, 6 bases remained unmatched. Germline V gives CDR1 SGHTA, CDR2 FQGTGA. The DNA of the CDR3 is TGTGCCAGCAGCTTAACGAACAGGGGGTCGAACAATGAGCAGTTCTTC. Protein sequence: CASSLTNRGSNNEQFF. Based on the CDR3 plus reference TRBV7-3 and TRBJ2-1, the full variable domain is GAGVSQTPSNKVTEKGKYVELRCDPISGHTALYWYRQSLGQGPEFLIYFQGTGAADDSGLPNDRFFAVRPEGSVSTLKIQRTERGDSAVYLCASSLTNRGSNNEQFFGPGTRLTVL.

This clonotype was picked up a small number of times. This rearrangement joins TRBV5-1 to TRBJ2-7; the D is unclear. The CDR3 spans 14 residues. Germline V gives CDR1 SGHRS, CDR2 YFSETQ. V dropped 4 bases and J dropped 1 base, with 12 bases sitting between them. CDR3 in amino acids: CASSRPDRSYEQYF. For the CDR3, the DNA is TGCGCCAGCAGCCGCCCGGACCGTTCCTACGAGCAGTACTTC.

This clonotype was counted many times. This chain joins TRBV7-2 and TRBJ2-2, with D maybe TRBD2 (7 bases). Trimming took off 5 bases at V and 3 bases at J, with 19 bases between the two ends. This CDR3 region has 17 residues. Germline loops: CDR1 SGHTA, CDR2 FQGNSA. CDR3 sequence: CASSPRGGVYDTGELFF. The CDR3 DNA sequence: TGTGCCAGCAGCCCCAGGGGAGGGGTATATGACACCGGGGAGCTGTTTTTT. The full variable domain, completed using reference TRBV7-2 and TRBJ2-2, is GAGVSQSPSNKVTEKGKDVELRCDPISGHTALYWYRQSLGQGLEFLIYFQGNSAPDKSGLPSDRFSAERTGGSVSTLTIQRTQQEDSAVYLCASSPRGGVYDTGELFFGEGSRLTVL.

Many counts were recorded for this clonotype. The rearrangement joins TRBV29-1 to TRBJ2-4; either TRBD1 or TRBD2 may supply D (6 bases each). The germline gives CDR1 SQVTM, CDR2 ANQGSEA. This CDR3 is 11 amino acids long. Between the trimmed V and J ends, which lost 7 bases and 8 bases, there was a span of 12 bases. This chain's CDR3 is CSGWRGDIQYF. CDR3 sequence (DNA): TGCAGCGGGTGGAGGGGGGACATTCAGTACTTC.

There are many counts of this clonotype. This chain connects TRBV9 to TRBJ1-2, with TRBD1 matching over 7 bases. This CDR3 has 14 amino acids. Unmatched junction bases numbered 13, after V lost 6 bases and J lost 8 bases. CDR1 and CDR2 (germline): SGDLS, YYNGEE. The CDR3 loop reads CASTRAGQLRGYTF. The CDR3 bases are TGTGCCAGCACCAGAGCGGGACAGTTACGCGGCTACACCTTC.

This clonotype was observed many times. The chain combines TRBV6-5 with TRBJ1-5, with D tentatively TRBD1 (5 bases). The CDR3 contains 13 residues. Looked up from germline, CDR1 is MNHEY and CDR2 is SVGAGI. Trimming took off 5 bases at V and 7 bases at J, with 12 bases between the two ends. The CDR3 region has the DNA TGTGCCAGCAGTCCAGGGTCTCGCCAGCCCCAGCATTTT. This translates into CASSPGSRQPQHF.